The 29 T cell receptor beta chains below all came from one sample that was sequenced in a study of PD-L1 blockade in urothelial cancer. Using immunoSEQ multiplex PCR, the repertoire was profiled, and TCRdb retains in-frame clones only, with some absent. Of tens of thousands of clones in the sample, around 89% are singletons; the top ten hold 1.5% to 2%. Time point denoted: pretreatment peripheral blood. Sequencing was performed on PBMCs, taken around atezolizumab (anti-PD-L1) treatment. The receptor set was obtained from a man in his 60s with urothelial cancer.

The DNA for the CDR3 is TGTGCCAGCGCTGCTGGGGGCCAAGATGAAAAACTGTTTTTT. It encodes CASAAGGQDEKLFF. The chain uses TRBV6-1 and TRBJ1-4; D may be TRBD1 (6 bases). V was pared by 8 bases and J by 6 bases, with 16 bases between. The CDR3 totals 14 residues. Germline V gives CDR1 MNHNS, CDR2 SASEGT.

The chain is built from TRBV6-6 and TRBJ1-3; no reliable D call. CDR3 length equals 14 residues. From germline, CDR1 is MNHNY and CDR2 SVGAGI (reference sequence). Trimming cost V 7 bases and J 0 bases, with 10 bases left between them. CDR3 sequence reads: CASKEDLSGNTIYF. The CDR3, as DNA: TGTGCCAGCAAGGAGGACCTCTCTGGAAACACCATATATTTT.

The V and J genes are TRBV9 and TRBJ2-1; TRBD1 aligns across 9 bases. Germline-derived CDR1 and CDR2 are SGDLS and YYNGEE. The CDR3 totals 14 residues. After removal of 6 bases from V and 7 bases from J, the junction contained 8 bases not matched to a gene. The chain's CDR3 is CASKPGQGFNEQFF. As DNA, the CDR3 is TGTGCCAGCAAGCCGGGACAGGGATTTAATGAGCAGTTCTTC.

The CDR3 DNA follows: TGTGCCTGGAGCTCGCAAATAAAAAGGGGCCTAACGGATTACGAGCAGTACTTC. As protein: CAWSSQIKRGLTDYEQYF. This rearrangement joins TRBV30 to TRBJ2-7; possible D gene TRBD1, 5 bases. This CDR3 contains 18 residues. With 3 bases removed from V and 4 bases from J, the gap between germline ends came to 28 bases. Germline CDR1 and CDR2: GTSNPN and SVGIG (reference sequence).

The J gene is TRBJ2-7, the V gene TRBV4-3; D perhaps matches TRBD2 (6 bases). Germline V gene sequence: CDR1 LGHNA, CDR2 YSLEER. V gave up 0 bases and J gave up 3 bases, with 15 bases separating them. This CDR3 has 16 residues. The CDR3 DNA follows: TGCGCCAGCAGCCAAGATACAAGGAGGGCTGGCTACGAGCAGTACTTC. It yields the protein CASSQDTRRAGYEQYF.

The CDR3 is CASSSRQGDGYTF. The DNA of the CDR3 is TGTGCCAGCAGTTCGCGACAGGGCGATGGCTACACCTTC. The V gene is TRBV6-5, the J gene TRBJ1-2, with 7 bases that match TRBD1. V was pared by 4 bases and J by 6 bases, with 5 bases of the junction left unmatched. Germline CDR1 MNHEY, CDR2 SVGAGI. CDR3 length: 13 residues.

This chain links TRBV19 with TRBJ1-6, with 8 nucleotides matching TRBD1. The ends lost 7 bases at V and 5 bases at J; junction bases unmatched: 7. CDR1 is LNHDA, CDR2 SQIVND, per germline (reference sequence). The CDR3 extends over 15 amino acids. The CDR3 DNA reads TGTGCCAGTAAACGGACAGGGACCAATAATTCACCCCTCCACTTT. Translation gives CASKRTGTNNSPLHF.

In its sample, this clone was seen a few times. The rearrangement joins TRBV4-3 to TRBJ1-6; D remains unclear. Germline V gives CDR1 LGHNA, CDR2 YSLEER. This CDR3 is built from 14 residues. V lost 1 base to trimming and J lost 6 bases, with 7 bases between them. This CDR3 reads CASSQASGNSPLHF. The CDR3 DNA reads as TGCGCCAGCAGCCAAGCCTCGGGTAATTCACCCCTCCACTTT.

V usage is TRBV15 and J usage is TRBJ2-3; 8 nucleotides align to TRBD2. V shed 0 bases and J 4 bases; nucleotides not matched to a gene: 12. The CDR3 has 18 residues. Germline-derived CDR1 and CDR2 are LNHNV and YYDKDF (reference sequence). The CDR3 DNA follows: TGTGCCACCAGCAGAGAAATAGGCGGGAGGTGGGGAGCAGATACGCAGTATTTT. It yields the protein CATSREIGGRWGADTQYF. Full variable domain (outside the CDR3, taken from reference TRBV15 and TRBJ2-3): DAMVIQNPRYQVTQFGKPVTLSCSQTLNHNVMYWYQQKSSQAPKLLFHYYDKDFNNEADTPDNFQSRRPNTSFCFLDIRSPGLGDTAMYLCATSREIGGRWGADTQYFGPGTRLTVL.

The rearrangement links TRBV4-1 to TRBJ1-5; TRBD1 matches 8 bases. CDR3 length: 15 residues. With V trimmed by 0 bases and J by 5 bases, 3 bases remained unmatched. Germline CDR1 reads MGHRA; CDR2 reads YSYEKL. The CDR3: CASSQDWDRHQPQHF. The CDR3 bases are TGCGCCAGCAGCCAAGATTGGGACAGGCATCAGCCCCAGCATTTT.

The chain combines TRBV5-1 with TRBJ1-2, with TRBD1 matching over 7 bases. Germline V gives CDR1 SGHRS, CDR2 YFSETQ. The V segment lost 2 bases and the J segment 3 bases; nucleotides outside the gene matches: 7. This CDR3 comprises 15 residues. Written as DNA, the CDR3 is TGCGCCAGCAGCTTATCACAGGGGCTCGACTATGGCTACACCTTC. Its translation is CASSLSQGLDYGYTF.

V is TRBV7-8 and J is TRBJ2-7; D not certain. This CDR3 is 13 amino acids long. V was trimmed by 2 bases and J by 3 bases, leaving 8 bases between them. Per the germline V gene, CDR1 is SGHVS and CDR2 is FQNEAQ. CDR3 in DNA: TGTGCCAGCAGCTTAAGTCCGAGCTACGAGCAGTACTTC. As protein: CASSLSPSYEQYF.

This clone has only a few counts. Here the CDR3 DNA reads TGTGCCTGGAGCCAGACCCCGGGTACTGAAGCTTTCTTT. The encoded protein is CAWSQTPGTEAFF. The V gene is TRBV30, the J gene TRBJ1-1, with unresolved D. This CDR3 is built from 13 residues. V dropped 3 bases and J dropped 5 bases, with 13 bases sitting between them. CDR1 and CDR2 (germline): GTSNPN, SVGIG (reference sequence). Full variable domain (missing parts from reference TRBV30 and TRBJ1-1): SQTIHQWPATLVQPVGSPLSLECTVEGTSNPNLYWYRQAAGRGLQLLFYSVGIGQISSEVPQNLSASRPQDRQFILSSKKLLLSDSGFYLCAWSQTPGTEAFFGQGTRLTVV.

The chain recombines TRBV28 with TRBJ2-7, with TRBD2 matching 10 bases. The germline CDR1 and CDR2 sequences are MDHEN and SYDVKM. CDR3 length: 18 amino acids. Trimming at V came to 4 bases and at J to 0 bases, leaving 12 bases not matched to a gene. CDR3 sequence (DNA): TGTGCCAGCAGTTCGGTACCCGGGACTAGCGTTGGCTCCTACGAGCAGTACTTC. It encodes CASSSVPGTSVGSYEQYF.

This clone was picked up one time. The CDR3 DNA reads TGTGCCAGCAGCTTAGAGGGTCAACGGGGATCCTATAATTCACCCCTCCACTTT. Translated: CASSLEGQRGSYNSPLHF. V usage is TRBV7-2 and J usage is TRBJ1-6; D is uncertain. Germline assignment: CDR1 SGHTA and CDR2 FQGNSA. V shed 1 base and J shed 1 base, with 14 bases lying between them. The CDR3 contains 18 residues.

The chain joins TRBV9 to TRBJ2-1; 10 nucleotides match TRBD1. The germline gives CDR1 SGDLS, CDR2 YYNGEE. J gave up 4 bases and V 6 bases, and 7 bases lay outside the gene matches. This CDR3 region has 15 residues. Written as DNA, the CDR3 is TGTGCCAGCAACACGGTGGGACAGGGGTACAATGAGCAGTTCTTC. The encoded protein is CASNTVGQGYNEQFF.

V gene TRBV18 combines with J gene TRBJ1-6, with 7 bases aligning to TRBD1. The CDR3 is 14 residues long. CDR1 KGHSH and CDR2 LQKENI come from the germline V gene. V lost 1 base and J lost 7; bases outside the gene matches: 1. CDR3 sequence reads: CASSPQGANSPLHF. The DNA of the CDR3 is TGTGCCAGCTCACCACAGGGGGCGAATTCACCCCTCCACTTT. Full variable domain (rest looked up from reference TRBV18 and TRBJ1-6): NAGVMQNPRHLVRRRGQEARLRCSPMKGHSHVYWYRQLPEEGLKFMVYLQKENIIDESGMPKERFSAEFPKEGPSILRIQQVVRGDSAAYFCASSPQGANSPLHFGNGTRLTVT.

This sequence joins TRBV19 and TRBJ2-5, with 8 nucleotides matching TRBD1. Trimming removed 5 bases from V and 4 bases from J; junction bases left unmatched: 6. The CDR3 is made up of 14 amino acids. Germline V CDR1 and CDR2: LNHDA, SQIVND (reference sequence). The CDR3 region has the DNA TGTGCCAGTAGTGGCACAGGGGGAGGAGAGACCCAGTACTTC. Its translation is CASSGTGGGETQYF.

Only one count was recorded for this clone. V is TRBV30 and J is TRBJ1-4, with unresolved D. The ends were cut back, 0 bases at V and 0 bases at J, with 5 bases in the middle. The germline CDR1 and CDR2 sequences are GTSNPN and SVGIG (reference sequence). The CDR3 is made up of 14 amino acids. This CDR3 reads CAWSVLATNEKLFF. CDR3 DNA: TGTGCCTGGAGTGTACTAGCAACTAATGAAAAACTGTTTTTT.

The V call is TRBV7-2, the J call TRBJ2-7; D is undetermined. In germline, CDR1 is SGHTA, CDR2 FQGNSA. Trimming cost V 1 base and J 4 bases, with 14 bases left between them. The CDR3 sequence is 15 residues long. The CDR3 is CASSLEGGGWYEQYF. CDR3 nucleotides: TGTGCCAGCAGCTTAGAAGGCGGTGGGTGGTACGAGCAGTACTTC.

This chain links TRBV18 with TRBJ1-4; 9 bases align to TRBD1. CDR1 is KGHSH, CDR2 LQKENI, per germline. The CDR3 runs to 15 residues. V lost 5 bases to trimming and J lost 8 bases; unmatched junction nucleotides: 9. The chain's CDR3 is CASSSEGQGREKLFF. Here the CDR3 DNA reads TGTGCCAGCTCATCAGAGGGACAGGGTCGGGAAAAACTGTTTTTT.

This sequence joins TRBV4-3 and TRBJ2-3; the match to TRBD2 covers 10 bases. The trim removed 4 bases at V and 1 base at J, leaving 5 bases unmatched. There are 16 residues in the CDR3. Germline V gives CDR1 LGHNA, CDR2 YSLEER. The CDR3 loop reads CASSRALAGGTDTQYF. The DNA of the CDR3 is TGCGCCAGCAGCCGCGCGCTAGCGGGGGGCACAGATACGCAGTATTTT.

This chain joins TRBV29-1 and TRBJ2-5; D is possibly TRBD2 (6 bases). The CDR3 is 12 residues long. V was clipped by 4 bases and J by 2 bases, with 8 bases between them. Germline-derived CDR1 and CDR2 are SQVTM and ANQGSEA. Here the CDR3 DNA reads TGCAGCGTTGGGGGGACTCAAGAGACCCAGTACTTC. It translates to CSVGGTQETQYF.

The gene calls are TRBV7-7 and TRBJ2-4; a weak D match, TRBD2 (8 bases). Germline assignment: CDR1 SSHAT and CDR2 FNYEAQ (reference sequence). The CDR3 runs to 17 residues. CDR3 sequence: CDRGGTVNLLAKNIQYF. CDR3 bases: TGTGACCGGGGGGGGACAGTGAACCTACTAGCCAAAAACATTCAGTACTTC. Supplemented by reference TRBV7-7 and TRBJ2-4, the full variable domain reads GAGVSQSPRYKVTKRGQDVTLRCDPISSHATLYWYQQALGQGPEFLTYFNYEAQPDKSGLPSDRFSAERPEGSISTLTIQRTEQRDSAMYRCDRGGTVNLLAKNIQYFGAGTRLSVL.

The CDR3 sequence is CASSKSGVNTEAFF. CDR3 sequence (DNA): TGTGCCAGCAGTAAATCCGGGGTCAACACTGAAGCTTTCTTT. The chain employs TRBV7-2 and TRBJ1-1; D ambiguous. V gave up 6 bases and J gave up 2 bases, with 13 bases separating them. The CDR3 runs to 14 residues. Germline assignment: CDR1 SGHTA and CDR2 FQGNSA.

The CDR3 region is CACRKQGTDTQYF. The CDR3 region has the DNA TGTGCCTGCCGAAAACAGGGGACAGATACGCAGTATTTT. J is TRBJ2-3 and V is TRBV30; 7 bases line up with TRBD1. Germline V gene data show CDR1 as GTSNPN and CDR2 as SVGIG (reference sequence). Trimming took 6 bases from V and 3 from J; bases not matched to a gene: 6. The CDR3 has 13 amino acids. Drawing the rest from reference TRBV30 and TRBJ2-3, the complete variable domain is SQTIHQWPATLVQPVGSPLSLECTVEGTSNPNLYWYRQAAGRGLQLLFYSVGIGQISSEVPQNLSASRPQDRQFILSSKKLLLSDSGFYLCACRKQGTDTQYFGPGTRLTVL.

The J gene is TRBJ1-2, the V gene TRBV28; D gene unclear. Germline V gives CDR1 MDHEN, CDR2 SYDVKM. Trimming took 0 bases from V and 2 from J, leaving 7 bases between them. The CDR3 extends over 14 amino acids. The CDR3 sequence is CASSLWAANYGYTF. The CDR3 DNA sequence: TGTGCCAGCAGTTTATGGGCAGCGAACTATGGCTACACCTTC.

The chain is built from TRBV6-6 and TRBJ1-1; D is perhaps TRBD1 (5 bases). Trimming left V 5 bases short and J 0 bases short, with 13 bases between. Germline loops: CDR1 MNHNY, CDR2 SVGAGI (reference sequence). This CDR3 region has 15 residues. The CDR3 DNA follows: TGTGCCAGCAGTCCCCAGGGATTCCTGAACACTGAAGCTTTCTTT. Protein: CASSPQGFLNTEAFF.

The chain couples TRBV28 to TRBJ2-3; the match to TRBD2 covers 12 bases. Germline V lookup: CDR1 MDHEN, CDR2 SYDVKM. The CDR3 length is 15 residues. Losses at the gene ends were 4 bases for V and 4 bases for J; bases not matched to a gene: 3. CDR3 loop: CASSSTSGSSDTQYF. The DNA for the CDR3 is TGTGCCAGCAGTTCGACTAGCGGGAGCTCAGATACGCAGTATTTT.